The clone carrying this T cell receptor (beta chain) appeared many times. What it binds is unknown. The data belong to a study of early T cells in non-severe SARS-CoV-2 infection. Study at large: Alpha and beta chains were unpaired, from unsorted whole-blood bulk RNA.

Overall study findings and caveats: The matching step, a VDJdb search, favored anti-spike CD8 responses and missed private and CD4 specificities.

Individual cDNA molecules received unique molecular identifiers. TCRdb re-called the 5' RACE reads through MiXCR, storing one row per CDR3 protein. This table has over 35,000 distinct CDR3 sequences, 4.6% appearing once. Per germline, CDR1 MNHEY and CDR2 SMNVEV (reference sequence). CDR3 length: 11 amino acids. Trimming cost V 8 bases and J 7 bases, with 10 bases left between them. Sequences were obtained from whole blood. The V and J genes are TRBV27 and TRBJ2-3; D remains unclear. This clonotype was obtained from an adult who was a healthcare worker with PCR-confirmed SARS-CoV-2 infection or an uninfected control (not recorded which). CDR3 nucleotides: TGTGCCAGCCGTAGAGGTTATACGCAGTATTTT. Protein product: CASRRGYTQYF.